This TCR beta chain came from a study of cytomegalovirus exposure and HLA in healthy donors. Findings of the study overall: The majority of TCR sequences were rare, yet some public TCRs appeared in many donors.

Regarding donors, all were healthy bone marrow donors. It was with 60 Vbeta and 13 Jbeta primers that the PCR ran. Profiling relied on immunoSEQ multiplex PCR, and the TCRdb table lists in-frame clones only, not all of them. The top ten hold around 2% of the sample, which has around 220,000 clones, about 80% seen once. Of note for this clone: Its target is unknown.

The CDR3 sequence is 14 residues long. The germline V gene encodes CDR1 MNHNY and CDR2 SVGAGI (reference sequence). The V and J ends lost 2 bases and 6 bases respectively, with 10 bases between them. The source material was PBMCs. The clonotype comes from a man aged 18-30 years in good health and CMV-seronegative. The chain recombines TRBV6-6 with TRBJ2-2; weak D call: TRBD1 (5 bases). DNA for the CDR3: TGTGCCAGCAGTTACCCTGGACAAGCCGGGGAGCTGTTTTTT. It specifies CASSYPGQAGELFF.